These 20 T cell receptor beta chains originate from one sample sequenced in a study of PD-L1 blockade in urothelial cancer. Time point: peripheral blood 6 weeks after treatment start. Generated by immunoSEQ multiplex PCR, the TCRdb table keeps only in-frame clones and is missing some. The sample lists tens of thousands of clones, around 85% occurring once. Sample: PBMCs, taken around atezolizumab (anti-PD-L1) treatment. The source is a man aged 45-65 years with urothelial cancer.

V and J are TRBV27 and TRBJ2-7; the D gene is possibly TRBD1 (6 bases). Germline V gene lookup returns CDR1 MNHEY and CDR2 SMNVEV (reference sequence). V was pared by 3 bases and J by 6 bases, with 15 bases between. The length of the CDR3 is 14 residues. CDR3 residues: CASSFHGTWGEQYF. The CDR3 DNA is TGTGCCAGCAGTTTCCACGGGACATGGGGCGAGCAGTACTTC.

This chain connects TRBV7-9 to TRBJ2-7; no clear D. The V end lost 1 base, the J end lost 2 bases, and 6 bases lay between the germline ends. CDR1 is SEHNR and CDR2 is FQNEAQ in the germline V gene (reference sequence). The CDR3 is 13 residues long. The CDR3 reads CASSLGTAYEQYF. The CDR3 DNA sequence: TGTGCCAGCAGCTTAGGTACGGCCTACGAGCAGTACTTC.

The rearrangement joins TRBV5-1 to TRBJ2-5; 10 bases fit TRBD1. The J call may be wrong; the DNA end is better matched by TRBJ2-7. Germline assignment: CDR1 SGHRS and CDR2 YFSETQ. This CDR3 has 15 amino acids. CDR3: CASSFRQGALLEQYF. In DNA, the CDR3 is TGCGCCAGCAGCTTCCGACAGGGGGCTTTACTCGAGCAGTACTTC.

CDR3 sequence (DNA): TGTGCCAGCAGCTTACCCTTGACAGGGGGGATTAACTATGGCTACACCTTC. As protein: CASSLPLTGGINYGYTF. The rearrangement uses TRBV7-9 and TRBJ1-2, with 9 bases identical to TRBD1. Germline CDR1 and CDR2: SEHNR and FQNEAQ (reference sequence). After removal of 2 bases from V and 1 base from J, the junction contained 8 bases not matched to a gene. The CDR3 has 17 residues. Based on the CDR3 plus reference TRBV7-9 and TRBJ1-2, the full variable domain is DTGVSQNPRHKITKRGQNVTFRCDPISEHNRLYWYRQTLGQGPEFLTYFQNEAQLEKSRLLSDRFSAERPKGSFSTLEIQRTEQGDSAMYLCASSLPLTGGINYGYTFGSGTRLTVV.

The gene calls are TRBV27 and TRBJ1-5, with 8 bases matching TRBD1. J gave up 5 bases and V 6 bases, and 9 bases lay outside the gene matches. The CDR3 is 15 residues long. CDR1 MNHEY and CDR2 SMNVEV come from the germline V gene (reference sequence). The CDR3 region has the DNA TGTGCCAGCAGCCACCGACAGGGGCCCCATCAGCCCCAGCATTTT. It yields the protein CASSHRQGPHQPQHF.

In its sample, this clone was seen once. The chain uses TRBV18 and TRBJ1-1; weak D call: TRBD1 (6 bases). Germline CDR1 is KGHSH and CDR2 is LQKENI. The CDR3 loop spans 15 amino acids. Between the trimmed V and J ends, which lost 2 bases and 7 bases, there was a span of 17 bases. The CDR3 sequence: CASSPFRDIIVEAFF. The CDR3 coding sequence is TGTGCCAGCTCACCATTTCGGGACATAATTGTTGAAGCTTTCTTT. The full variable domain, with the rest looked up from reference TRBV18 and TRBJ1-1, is NAGVMQNPRHLVRRRGQEARLRCSPMKGHSHVYWYRQLPEEGLKFMVYLQKENIIDESGMPKERFSAEFPKEGPSILRIQQVVRGDSAAYFCASSPFRDIIVEAFFGQGTRLTVV.

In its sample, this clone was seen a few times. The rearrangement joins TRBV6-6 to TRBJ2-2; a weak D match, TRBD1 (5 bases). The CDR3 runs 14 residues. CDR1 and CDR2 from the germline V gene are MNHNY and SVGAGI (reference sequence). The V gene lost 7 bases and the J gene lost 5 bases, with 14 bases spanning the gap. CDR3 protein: CASTWGGWTGELFF. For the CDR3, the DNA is TGTGCCAGCACCTGGGGCGGTTGGACCGGGGAGCTGTTTTTT.

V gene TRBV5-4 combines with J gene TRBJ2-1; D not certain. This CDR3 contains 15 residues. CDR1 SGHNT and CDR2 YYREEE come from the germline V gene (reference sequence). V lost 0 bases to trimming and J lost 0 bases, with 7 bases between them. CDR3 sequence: CASSLGLISYNEQFF. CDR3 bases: TGTGCCAGCAGCTTGGGGCTTATCTCCTACAATGAGCAGTTCTTC. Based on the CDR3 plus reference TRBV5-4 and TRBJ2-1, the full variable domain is ETGVTQSPTHLIKTRGQQVTLRCSSQSGHNTVSWYQQALGQGPQFIFQYYREEENGRGNFPPRFSGLQFPNYSSELNVNALELDDSALYLCASSLGLISYNEQFFGPGTRLTVL.

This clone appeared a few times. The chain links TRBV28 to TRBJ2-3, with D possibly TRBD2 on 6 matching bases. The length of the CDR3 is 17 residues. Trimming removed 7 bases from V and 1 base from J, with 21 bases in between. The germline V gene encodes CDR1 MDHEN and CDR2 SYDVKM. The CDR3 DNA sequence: TGTGCCAGCATCAGACGGGACTTCCTACGGGGCACAGATACGCAGTATTTT. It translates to CASIRRDFLRGTDTQYF.

The CDR3 DNA follows: TGCGCCAGCAGCCCGGGACAGATCTACGAGCAGTACTTC. It is translated as CASSPGQIYEQYF. The chain recombines TRBV4-1 with TRBJ2-7, with TRBD1 matching 7 bases. Per the germline V gene, CDR1 is MGHRA and CDR2 is YSYEKL. This CDR3 comprises 13 residues. J lost 3 bases, V lost 4 bases, and 3 bases had no gene match.

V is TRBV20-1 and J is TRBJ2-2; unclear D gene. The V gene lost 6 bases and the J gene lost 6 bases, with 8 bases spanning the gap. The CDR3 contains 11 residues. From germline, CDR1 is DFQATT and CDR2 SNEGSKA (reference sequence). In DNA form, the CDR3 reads TGCAGTGCAACCCGGGCCGGGGAGCTGTTTTTT. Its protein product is CSATRAGELFF.

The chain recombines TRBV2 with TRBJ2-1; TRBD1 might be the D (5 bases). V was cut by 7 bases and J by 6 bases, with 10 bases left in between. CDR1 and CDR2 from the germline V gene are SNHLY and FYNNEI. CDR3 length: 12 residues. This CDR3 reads CASIAGINEQFF. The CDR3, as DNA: TGTGCCAGCATCGCAGGGATCAATGAGCAGTTCTTC. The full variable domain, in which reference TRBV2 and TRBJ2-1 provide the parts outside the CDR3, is EPEVTQTPSHQVTQMGQEVILRCVPISNHLYFYWYRQILGQKVEFLVSFYNNEISEKSEIFDDQFSVERPDGSNFTLKIRSTKLEDSAMYFCASIAGINEQFFGPGTRLTVL.

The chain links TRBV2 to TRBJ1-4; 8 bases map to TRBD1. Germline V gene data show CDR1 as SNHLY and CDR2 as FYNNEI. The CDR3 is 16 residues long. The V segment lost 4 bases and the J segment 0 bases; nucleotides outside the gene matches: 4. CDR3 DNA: TGTGCCAGCAGTGGACAGGGGCGTGCAACTAATGAAAAACTGTTTTTT. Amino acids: CASSGQGRATNEKLFF.

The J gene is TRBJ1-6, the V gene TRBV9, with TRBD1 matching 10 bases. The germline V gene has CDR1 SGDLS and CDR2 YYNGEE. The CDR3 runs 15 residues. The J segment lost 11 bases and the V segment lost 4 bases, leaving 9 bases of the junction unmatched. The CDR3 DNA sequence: TGTGCCAGCAGCTCAACCGGGACAGGGGACACACCCCTCCACTTT. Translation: CASSSTGTGDTPLHF.

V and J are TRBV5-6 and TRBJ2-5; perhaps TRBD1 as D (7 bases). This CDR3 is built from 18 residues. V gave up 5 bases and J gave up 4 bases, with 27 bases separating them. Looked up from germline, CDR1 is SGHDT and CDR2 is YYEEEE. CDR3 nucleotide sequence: TGTGCCAGCAGGCCGACAGGGATCCCTGAATCCGGGAGAGAGACCCAGTACTTC. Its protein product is CASRPTGIPESGRETQYF.

CDR3 sequence: CASRAGTGYTF. As DNA, the CDR3 is TGCGCCAGCAGGGCAGGCACTGGCTACACCTTC. The chain combines TRBV5-1 with TRBJ1-2; D is undetermined. This CDR3 is built from 11 residues. Trimming cost V 5 bases and J 7 bases, with 9 bases left between them. From germline, CDR1 is SGHRS and CDR2 YFSETQ.

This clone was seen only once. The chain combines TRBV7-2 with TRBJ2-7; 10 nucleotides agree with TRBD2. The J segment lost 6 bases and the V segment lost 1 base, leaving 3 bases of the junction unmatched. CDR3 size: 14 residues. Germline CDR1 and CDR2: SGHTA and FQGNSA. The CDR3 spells CASSLVGTSVEQYF. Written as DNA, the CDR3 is TGTGCCAGCAGCTTAGTCGGGACTAGCGTCGAGCAGTACTTC.

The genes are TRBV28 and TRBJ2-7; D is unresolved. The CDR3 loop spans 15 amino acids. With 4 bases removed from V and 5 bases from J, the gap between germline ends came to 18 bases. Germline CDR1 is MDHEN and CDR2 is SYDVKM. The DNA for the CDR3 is TGTGCCAGCAGTTCCCCCGGGTCCGGGTTCGACGAGCAGTACTTC. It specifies CASSSPGSGFDEQYF.

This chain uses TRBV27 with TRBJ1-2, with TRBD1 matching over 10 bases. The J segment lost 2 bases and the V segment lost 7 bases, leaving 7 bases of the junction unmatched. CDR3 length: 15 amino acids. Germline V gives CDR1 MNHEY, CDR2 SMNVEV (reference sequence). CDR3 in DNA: TGTGCCAGCACGTCCGGGACAGGGGTCAACTATGGCTACACCTTC. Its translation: CASTSGTGVNYGYTF.

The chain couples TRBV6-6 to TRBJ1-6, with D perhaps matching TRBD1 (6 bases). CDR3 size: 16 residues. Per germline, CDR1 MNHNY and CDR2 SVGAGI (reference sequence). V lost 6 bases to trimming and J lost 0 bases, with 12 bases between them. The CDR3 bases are TGTGCCAGCAGCAGGACAGCGAGCTCCTATAATTCACCCCTCCACTTT. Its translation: CASSRTASSYNSPLHF.